Listed here is a single TCR beta chain. Its antigen is still unknown. This sample is drawn from a study of T cells expressing NK-cell markers. Study in general: Serological testing identified most of the eight sequenced donors as HCMV-seropositive and one as seronegative. Study-level findings and limits: Of the CD8+ T cell pool in roughly six donors, roughly 1.0-8% was accounted for by dominant NKG2C+ clonotypes. Similarly, these clonotypes led the CD3+CD56-NKG2C+ fraction as well in a handful of donors.

TCRdb reprocessed the 5' RACE reads, keeping one entry per CDR3 protein, no DNA. The sample holds about 440,000 distinct CDR3 sequences. The CDR3 spans 13 residues. Germline lookup yields CDR1 SGHTA and CDR2 FQGNSA. The chain has TRBV7-2 and TRBJ2-2; TCRdb proposes TRBD2, but this gene call is untestable without DNA. The sequenced sample consisted of blood T cells: a sorted CD56 or NKG2C T cell subset, CD4+ or CD8+ T cells, or bulk PBMC T cells (not recorded which). The sequence derives from a woman between 18 and 75 years old in good health. The CDR3 is CASSPTSSGELFF.